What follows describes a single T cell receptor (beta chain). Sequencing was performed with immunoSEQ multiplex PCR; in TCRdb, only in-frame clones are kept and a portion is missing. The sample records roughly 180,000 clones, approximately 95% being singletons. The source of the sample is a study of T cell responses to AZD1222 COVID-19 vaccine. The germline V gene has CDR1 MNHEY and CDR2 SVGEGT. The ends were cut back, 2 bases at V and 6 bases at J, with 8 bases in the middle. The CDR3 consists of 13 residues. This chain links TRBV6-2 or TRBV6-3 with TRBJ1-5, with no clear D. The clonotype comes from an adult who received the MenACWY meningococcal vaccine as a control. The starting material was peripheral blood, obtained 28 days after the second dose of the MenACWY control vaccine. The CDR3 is CASSYDTPQPQHF. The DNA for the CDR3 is TGTGCCAGCAGTTACGACACCCCTCAGCCCCAGCATTTT.